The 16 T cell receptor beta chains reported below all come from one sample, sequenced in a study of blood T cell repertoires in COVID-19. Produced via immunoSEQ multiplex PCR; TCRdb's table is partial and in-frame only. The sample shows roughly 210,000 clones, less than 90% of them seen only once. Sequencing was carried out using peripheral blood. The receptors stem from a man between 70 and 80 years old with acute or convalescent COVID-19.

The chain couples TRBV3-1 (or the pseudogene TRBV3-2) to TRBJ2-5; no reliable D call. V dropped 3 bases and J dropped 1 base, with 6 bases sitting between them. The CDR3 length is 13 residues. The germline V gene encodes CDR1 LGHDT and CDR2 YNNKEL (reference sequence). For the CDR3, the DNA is TGTGCCAGCAGCCACAGTACCCAAGAGACCCAGTACTTC. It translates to CASSHSTQETQYF.

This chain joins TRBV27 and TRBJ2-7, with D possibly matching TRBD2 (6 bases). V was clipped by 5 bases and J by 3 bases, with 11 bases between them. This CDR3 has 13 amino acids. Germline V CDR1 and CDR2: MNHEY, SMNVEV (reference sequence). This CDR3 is CASSQQEGYEQYF. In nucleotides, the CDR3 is TGTGCCAGCAGTCAACAGGAGGGCTACGAGCAGTACTTC.

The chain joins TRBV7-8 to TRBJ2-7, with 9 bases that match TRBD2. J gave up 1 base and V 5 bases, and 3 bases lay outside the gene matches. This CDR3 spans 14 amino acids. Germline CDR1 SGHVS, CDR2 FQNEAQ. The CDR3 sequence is CASSVGLASYEQYF. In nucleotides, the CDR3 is TGTGCCAGCAGCGTGGGACTAGCATCCTACGAGCAGTACTTC.

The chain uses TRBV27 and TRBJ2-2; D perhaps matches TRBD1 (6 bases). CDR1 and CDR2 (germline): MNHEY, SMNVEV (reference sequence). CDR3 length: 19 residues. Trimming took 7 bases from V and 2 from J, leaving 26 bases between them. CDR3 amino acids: CASTLYPRIQGSNTGELFF. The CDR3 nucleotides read TGTGCCAGCACCTTATACCCTCGGATACAGGGTTCCAACACCGGGGAGCTGTTTTTT.

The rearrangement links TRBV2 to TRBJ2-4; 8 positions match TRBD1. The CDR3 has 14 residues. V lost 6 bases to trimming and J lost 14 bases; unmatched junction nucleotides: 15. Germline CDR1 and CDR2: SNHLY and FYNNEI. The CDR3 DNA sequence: TGTGCCAGCAGGCCTAAAGGGACAGGCCGGAGAAAGTACTTC. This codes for CASRPKGTGRRKYF.

CDR3 coding DNA: TGTGCCAGCAGCCCCGGGGTTGGGTCCTACGAGCAGTACTTC. Encoded protein: CASSPGVGSYEQYF. The chain carries TRBV11-3 and TRBJ2-7, with a tentative D call TRBD2 (5 bases). Germline V gene lookup returns CDR1 SGHNT and CDR2 YENEEA. The CDR3 runs to 14 residues. V gave up 5 bases and J gave up 1 base, with 12 bases separating them.

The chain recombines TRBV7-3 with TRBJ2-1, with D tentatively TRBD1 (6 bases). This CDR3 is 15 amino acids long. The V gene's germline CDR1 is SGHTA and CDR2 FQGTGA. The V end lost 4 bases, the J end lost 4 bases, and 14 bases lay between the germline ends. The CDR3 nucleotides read TGTGCCAGCAGCTCTACAGGGATTGGGTACAATGAGCAGTTCTTC. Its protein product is CASSSTGIGYNEQFF.

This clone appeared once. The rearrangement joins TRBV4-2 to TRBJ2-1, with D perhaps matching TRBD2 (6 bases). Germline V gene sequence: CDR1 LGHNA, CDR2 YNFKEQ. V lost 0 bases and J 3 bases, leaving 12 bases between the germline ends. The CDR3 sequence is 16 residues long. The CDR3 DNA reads TGTGCCAGCAGCCAAGATCCGGGAGCAGTCTACAATGAGCAGTTCTTC. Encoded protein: CASSQDPGAVYNEQFF.

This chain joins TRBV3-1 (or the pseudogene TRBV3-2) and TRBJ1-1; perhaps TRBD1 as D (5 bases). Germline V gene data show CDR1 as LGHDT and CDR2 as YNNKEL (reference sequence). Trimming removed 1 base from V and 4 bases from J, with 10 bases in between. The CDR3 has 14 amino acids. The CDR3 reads CASSQAGGVTEAFF. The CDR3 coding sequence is TGTGCCAGCAGCCAAGCGGGAGGGGTCACTGAAGCTTTCTTT.

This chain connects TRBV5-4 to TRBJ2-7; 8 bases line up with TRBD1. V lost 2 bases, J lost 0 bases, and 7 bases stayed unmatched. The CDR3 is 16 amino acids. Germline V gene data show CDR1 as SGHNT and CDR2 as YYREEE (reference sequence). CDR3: CASSLMAGGPSYEQYF. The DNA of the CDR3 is TGTGCCAGCAGCTTAATGGCAGGGGGCCCCTCCTACGAGCAGTACTTC.

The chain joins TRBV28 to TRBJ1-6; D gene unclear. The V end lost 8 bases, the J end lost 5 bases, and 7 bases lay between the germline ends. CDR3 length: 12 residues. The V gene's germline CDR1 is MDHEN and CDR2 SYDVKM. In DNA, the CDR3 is TGTGCCAGCCTCTCTAATAATTCACCCCTCCACTTT. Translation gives CASLSNNSPLHF.

The CDR3 DNA follows: TGTGCCATCAGTGAGATATATAATGAGCAGTTCTTC. Its protein product is CAISEIYNEQFF. The rearrangement joins TRBV10-3 to TRBJ2-1; D is unresolved. The V gene lost 2 bases and the J gene lost 7 bases, with 6 bases spanning the gap. The CDR3 has 12 residues. The germline CDR1 and CDR2 sequences are ENHRY and SYGVKD.

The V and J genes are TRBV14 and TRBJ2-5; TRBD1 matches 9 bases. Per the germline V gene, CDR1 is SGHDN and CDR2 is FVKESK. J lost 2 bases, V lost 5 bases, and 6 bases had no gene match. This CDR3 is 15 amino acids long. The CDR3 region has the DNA TGTGCCAGCAGCTTAACCGGGACAGGGCAAGAGACCCAGTACTTC. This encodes CASSLTGTGQETQYF.

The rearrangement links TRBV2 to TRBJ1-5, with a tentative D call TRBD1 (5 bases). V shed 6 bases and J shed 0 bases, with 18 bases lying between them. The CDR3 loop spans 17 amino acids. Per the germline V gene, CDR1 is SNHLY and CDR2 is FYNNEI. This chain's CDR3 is CASRRNQQGFSNQPQHF. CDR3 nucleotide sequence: TGTGCCAGCAGACGTAACCAGCAGGGCTTTAGCAATCAGCCCCAGCATTTT.

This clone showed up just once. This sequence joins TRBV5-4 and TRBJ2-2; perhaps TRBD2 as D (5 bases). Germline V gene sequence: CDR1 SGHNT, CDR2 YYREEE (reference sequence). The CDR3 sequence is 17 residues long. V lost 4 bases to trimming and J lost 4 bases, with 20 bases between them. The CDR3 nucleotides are TGTGCCAGCAGCCACCCTGCGGGCGACCTGGCCACCGGGGAGCTGTTTTTT. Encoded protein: CASSHPAGDLATGELFF.

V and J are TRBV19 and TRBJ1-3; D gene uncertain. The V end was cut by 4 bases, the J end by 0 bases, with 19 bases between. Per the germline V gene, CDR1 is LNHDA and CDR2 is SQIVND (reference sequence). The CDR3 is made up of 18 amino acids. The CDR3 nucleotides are TGTGCCAGTAGTACGGTGGGGAGATCTCAAAGCTCTGGAAACACCATATATTTT. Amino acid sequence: CASSTVGRSQSSGNTIYF.